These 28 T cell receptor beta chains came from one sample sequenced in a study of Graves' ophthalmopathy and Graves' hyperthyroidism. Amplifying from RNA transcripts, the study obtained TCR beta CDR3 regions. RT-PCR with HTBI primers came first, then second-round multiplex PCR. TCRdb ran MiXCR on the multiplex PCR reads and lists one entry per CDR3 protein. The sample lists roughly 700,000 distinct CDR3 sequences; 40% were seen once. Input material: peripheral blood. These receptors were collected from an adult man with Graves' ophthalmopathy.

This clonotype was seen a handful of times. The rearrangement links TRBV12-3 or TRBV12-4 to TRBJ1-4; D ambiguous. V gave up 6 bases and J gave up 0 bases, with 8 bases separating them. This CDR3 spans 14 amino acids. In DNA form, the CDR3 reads TGTGCCAGCAGGTTCAGCACAACTAATGAAAAACTGTTTTTT. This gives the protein CASRFSTTNEKLFF.

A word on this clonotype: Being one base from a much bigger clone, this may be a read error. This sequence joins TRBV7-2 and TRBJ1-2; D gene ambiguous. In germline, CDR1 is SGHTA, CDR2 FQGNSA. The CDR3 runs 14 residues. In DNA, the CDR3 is TGTGCCAGCAGCTCAGAGAAGATAGACTATGGCCACACCTTC. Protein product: CASSSEKIDYGHTF.

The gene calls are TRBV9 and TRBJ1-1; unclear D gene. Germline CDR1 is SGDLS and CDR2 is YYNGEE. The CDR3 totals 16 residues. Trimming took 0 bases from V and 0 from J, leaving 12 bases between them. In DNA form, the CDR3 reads TGTGCCAGCAGCGTAGGGGCGGGAGGGATGAACACTGAAGCTTTCTTT. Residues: CASSVGAGGMNTEAFF.

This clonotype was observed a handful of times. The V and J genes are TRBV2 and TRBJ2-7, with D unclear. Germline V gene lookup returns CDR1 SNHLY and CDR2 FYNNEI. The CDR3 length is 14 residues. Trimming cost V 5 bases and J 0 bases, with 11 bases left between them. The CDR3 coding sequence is TGTGCCAGCAGTCGCCCCCCCTCCTCCTACGAGCAGTACTTC. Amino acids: CASSRPPSSYEQYF.

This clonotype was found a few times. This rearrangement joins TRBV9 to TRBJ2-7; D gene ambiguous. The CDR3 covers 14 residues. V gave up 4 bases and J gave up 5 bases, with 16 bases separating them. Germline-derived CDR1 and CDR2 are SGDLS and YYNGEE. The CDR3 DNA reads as TGTGCCAGCAGCCTGATGGGTGCGGTCCACGAGCAGTACTTC. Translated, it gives CASSLMGAVHEQYF.

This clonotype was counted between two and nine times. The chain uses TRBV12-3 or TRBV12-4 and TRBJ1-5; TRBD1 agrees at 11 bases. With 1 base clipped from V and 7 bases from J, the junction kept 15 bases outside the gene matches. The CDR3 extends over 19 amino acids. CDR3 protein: CASSLGRITGTGGGQPQHF. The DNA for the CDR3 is TGTGCCAGCAGTTTAGGCAGAATTACCGGGACAGGGGGAGGCCAGCCCCAGCATTTT.

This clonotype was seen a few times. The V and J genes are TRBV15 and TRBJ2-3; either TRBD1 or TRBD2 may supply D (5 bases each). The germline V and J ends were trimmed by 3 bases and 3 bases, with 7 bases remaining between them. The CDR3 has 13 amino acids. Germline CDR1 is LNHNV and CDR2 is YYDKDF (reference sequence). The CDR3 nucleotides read TGTGCCACCAGCAGCTGGGGGACAGATACGCAGTATTTT. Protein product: CATSSWGTDTQYF.

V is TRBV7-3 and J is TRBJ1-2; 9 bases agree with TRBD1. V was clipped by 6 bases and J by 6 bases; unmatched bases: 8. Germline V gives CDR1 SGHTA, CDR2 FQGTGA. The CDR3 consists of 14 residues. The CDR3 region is CASSPPGQGNGYTF. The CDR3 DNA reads TGTGCCAGCAGTCCCCCGGGACAGGGAAATGGCTACACCTTC. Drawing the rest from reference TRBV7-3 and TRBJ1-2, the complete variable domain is GAGVSQTPSNKVTEKGKYVELRCDPISGHTALYWYRQSLGQGPEFLIYFQGTGAADDSGLPNDRFFAVRPEGSVSTLKIQRTERGDSAVYLCASSPPGQGNGYTFGSGTRLTVV.

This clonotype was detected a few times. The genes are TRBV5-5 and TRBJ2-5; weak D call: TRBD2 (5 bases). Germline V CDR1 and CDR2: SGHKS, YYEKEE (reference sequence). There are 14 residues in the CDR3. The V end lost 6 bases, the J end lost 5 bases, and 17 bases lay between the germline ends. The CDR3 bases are TGTGCCAGCACCAGTCCGGGATTGGGGGAGACCCAGTACTTC. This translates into CASTSPGLGETQYF. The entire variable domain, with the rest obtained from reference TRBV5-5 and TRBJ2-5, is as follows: DAGVTQSPTHLIKTRGQQVTLRCSPISGHKSVSWYQQVLGQGPQFIFQYYEKEERGRGNFPDRFSARQFPNYSSELNVNALLLGDSALYLCASTSPGLGETQYFGPGTRLLVL.

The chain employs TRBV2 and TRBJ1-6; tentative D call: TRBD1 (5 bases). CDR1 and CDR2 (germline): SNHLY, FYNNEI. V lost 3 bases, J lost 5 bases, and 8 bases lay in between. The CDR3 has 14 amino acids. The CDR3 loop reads CASSDVGDNSPLHF. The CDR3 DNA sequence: TGTGCCAGCAGTGATGTGGGGGATAATTCACCCCTCCACTTT.

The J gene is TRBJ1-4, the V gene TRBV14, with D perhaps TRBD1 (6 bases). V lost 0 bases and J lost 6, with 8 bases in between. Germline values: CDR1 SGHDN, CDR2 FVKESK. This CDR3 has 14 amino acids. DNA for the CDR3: TGTGCCAGCAGCCAAGATAGGGGGGATGAAAAACTGTTTTTT. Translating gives CASSQDRGDEKLFF.

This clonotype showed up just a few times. CDR3 sequence (DNA): TGTGCCAGCAGCGAATCAGTCGCATATCGGGGCACTGAAGCTTTCTTT. It codes for CASSESVAYRGTEAFF. The rearrangement links TRBV7-9 to TRBJ1-1; unclear D gene. The CDR3 spans 16 residues. CDR1 is SEHNR, CDR2 FQNEAQ, per germline (reference sequence). Trimming pared 5 bases from V and 4 bases from J, leaving 20 bases between.

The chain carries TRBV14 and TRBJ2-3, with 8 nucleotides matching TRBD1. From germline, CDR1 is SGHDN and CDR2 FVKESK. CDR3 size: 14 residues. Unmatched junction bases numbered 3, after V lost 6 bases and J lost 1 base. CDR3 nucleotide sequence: TGTGCCAGCAGACAGACAGGGGGCACAGATACGCAGTATTTT. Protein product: CASRQTGGTDTQYF.

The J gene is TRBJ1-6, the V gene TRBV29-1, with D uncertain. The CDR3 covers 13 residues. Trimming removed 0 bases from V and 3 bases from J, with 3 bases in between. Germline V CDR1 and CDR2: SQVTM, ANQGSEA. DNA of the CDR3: TGCAGCGTTGAAGATTTCTATAATTCACCCCTCCACTTT. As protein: CSVEDFYNSPLHF.

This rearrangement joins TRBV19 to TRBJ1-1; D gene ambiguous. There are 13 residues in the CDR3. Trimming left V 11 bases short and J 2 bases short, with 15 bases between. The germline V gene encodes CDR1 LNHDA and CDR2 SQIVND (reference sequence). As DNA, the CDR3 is TGTGCCTGGAGTATGGGAACCAACACTGAAGCTTTCTTT. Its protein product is CAWSMGTNTEAFF.

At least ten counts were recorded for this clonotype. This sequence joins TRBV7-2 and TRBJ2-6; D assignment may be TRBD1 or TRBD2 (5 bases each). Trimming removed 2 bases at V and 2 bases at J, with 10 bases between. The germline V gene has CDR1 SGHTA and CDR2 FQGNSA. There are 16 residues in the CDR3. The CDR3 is CASSLPGATGANVLTF. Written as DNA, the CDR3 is TGTGCCAGCAGCTTACCCGGGGCTACTGGGGCCAACGTCCTGACTTTC. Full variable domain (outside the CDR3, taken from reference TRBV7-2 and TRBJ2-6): GAGVSQSPSNKVTEKGKDVELRCDPISGHTALYWYRQSLGQGLEFLIYFQGNSAPDKSGLPSDRFSAERTGGSVSTLTIQRTQQEDSAVYLCASSLPGATGANVLTFGAGSRLTVL.

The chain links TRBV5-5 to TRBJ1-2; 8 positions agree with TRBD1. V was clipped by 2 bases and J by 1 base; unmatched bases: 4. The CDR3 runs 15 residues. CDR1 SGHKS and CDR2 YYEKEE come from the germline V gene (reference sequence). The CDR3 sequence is CASSFGTGVNYGYTF. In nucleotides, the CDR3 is TGTGCCAGCAGCTTTGGGACAGGCGTTAACTATGGCTACACCTTC. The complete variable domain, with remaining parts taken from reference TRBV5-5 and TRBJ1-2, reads DAGVTQSPTHLIKTRGQQVTLRCSPISGHKSVSWYQQVLGQGPQFIFQYYEKEERGRGNFPDRFSARQFPNYSSELNVNALLLGDSALYLCASSFGTGVNYGYTFGSGTRLTVV.

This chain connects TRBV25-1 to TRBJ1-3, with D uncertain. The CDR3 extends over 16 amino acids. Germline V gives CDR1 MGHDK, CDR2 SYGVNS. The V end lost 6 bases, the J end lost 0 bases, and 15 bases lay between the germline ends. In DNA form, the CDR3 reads TGTGCCAGCAGCTTAGCGATCGGATACTCTGGAAACACCATATATTTT. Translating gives CASSLAIGYSGNTIYF.

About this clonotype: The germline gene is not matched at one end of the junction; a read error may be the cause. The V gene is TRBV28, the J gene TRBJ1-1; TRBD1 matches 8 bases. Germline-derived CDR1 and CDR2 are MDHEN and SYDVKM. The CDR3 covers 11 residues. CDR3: CASRDRDLLIF. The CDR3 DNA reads TGTGCCAGCAGGGACAGGGATCTGCTCATCTTT.

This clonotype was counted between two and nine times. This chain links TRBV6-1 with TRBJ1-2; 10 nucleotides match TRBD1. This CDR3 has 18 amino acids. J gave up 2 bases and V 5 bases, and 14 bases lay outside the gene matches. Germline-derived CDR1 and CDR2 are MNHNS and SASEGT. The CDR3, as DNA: TGTGCCAGCAGTACCAGATTTGGGACAGGGGATACCAACTATGGCTACACCTTC. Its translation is CASSTRFGTGDTNYGYTF.

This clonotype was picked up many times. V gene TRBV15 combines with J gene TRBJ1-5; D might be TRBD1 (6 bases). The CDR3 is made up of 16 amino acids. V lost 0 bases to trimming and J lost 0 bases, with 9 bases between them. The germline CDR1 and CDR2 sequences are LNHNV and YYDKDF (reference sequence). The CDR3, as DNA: TGTGCCACCAGCAGAGACCCAGGGGTTAGCAATCAGCCCCAGCATTTT. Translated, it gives CATSRDPGVSNQPQHF. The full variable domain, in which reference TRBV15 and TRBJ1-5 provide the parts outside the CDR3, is DAMVIQNPRYQVTQFGKPVTLSCSQTLNHNVMYWYQQKSSQAPKLLFHYYDKDFNNEADTPDNFQSRRPNTSFCFLDIRSPGLGDTAMYLCATSRDPGVSNQPQHFGDGTRLSIL.

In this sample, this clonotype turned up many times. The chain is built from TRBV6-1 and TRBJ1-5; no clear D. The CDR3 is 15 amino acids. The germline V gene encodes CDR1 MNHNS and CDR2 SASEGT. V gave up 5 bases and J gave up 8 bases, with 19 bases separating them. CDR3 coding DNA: TGTGCCAGCAGTACCACGACGGATGGAGTTGAGCCCCAGCATTTT. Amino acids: CASSTTTDGVEPQHF.

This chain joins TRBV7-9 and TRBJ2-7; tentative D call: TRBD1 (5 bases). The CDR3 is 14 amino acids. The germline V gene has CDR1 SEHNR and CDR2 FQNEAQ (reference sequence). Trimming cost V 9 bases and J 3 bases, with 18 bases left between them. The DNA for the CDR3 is TGTGCCAGTAGTCTGGATGTTGACAGCTACGAGCAGTACTTC. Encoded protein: CASSLDVDSYEQYF.

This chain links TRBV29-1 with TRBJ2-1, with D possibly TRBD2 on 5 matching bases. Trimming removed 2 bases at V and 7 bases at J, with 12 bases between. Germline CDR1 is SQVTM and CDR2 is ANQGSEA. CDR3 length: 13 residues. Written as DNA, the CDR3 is TGCAGCGTTGAATCCAGGACTTGGAATGAGCAGTTCTTC. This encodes CSVESRTWNEQFF.

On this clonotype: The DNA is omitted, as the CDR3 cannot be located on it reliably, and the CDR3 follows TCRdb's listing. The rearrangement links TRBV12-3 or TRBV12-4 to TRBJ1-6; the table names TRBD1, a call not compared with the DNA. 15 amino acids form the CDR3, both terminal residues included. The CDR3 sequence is CASSSSTGPNSPLHF.

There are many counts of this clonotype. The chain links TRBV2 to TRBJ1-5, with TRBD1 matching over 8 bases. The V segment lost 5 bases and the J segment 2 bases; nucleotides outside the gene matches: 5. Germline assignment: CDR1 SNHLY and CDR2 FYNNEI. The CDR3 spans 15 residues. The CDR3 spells CASSRTGTGNQPQHF. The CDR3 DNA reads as TGTGCCAGCAGTAGGACAGGGACCGGCAATCAGCCCCAGCATTTT. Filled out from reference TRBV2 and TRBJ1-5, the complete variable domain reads EPEVTQTPSHQVTQMGQEVILRCVPISNHLYFYWYRQILGQKVEFLVSFYNNEISEKSEIFDDQFSVERPDGSNFTLKIRSTKLEDSAMYFCASSRTGTGNQPQHFGDGTRLSIL.

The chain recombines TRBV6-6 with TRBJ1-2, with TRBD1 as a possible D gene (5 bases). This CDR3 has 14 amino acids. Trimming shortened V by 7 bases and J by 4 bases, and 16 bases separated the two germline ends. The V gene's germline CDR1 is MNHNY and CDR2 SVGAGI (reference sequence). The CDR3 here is CASIDPTGSYGYTF. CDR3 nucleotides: TGTGCCAGCATTGACCCCACAGGTTCCTATGGCTACACCTTC.

The CDR3: CASIPTMGHPNTGELFF. CDR3 sequence (DNA): TGTGCCAGCATCCCGACCATGGGGCACCCGAACACCGGGGAGCTGTTTTTT. The gene calls are TRBV7-9 and TRBJ2-2, with a tentative D call TRBD1 (5 bases). Trimming took off 7 bases at V and 0 bases at J, with 18 bases between the two ends. This CDR3 has 17 amino acids. Germline V gives CDR1 SEHNR, CDR2 FQNEAQ (reference sequence).